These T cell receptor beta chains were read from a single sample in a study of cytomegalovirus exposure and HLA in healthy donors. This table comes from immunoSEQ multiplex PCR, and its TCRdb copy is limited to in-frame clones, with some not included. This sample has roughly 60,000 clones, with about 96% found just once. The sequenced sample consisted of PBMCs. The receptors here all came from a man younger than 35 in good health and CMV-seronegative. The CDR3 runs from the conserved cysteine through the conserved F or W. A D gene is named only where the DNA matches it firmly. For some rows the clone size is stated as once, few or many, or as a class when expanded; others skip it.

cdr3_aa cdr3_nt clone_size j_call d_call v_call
CASSLHRLLAGDNEQFF TGTGCCAGCAGCTTGCACAGGCTACTAGCGGGAGACAATGAGCAGTTCTTC - TRBJ2-1 TRBD2 TRBV7-6
CASSLGRESSYNEQFF TGTGCCAGCAGCTTAGGGCGGGAGAGCTCCTACAATGAGCAGTTCTTC - TRBJ2-1 TRBD2 TRBV11-3
CASSSRTSGNNEQFF TGTGCCAGCAGTAGCCGGACTAGCGGGAACAATGAGCAGTTCTTC - TRBJ2-1 TRBD2 TRBV27
CAWSRQVYEQYF TGTGCCTGGAGCCGACAGGTCTACGAGCAGTACTTC - TRBJ2-7 - TRBV30
CASSIGRDNQPQHF TGTGCCAGTAGTATAGGGAGGGACAATCAGCCCCAGCATTTT - TRBJ1-5 - TRBV19
CASSQDGGERRGGPNTGELFF TGCGCCAGCAGCCAAGACGGAGGGGAAAGGAGGGGAGGCCCGAACACCGGGGAGCTGTTTTTT - TRBJ2-2 - TRBV4-1
CAWSGGTASNQPQHF TGTGCCTGGAGTGGCGGGACAGCGAGTAATCAGCCCCAGCATTTT - TRBJ1-5 TRBD1 TRBV30
CASSITGTGNGYTF TGTGCCAGCAGCATCACCGGGACAGGGAATGGCTACACCTTC - TRBJ1-2 TRBD1 TRBV7-9
CASSYSAGQGSPLHF TGTGCCAGCAGTTACTCTGCAGGGCAAGGTTCACCCCTCCACTTT - TRBJ1-6 - TRBV6-5
CASSPSEPLRPYGYTF TGTGCCAGCTCACCCTCTGAGCCGTTGAGGCCCTATGGCTACACCTTC - TRBJ1-2 - TRBV18
CASITAPGLAYNEQFF TGTGCCAGCATCACGGCTCCGGGACTGGCTTACAATGAGCAGTTCTTC - TRBJ2-1 - TRBV28
CASSPSDEKLFF TGTGCCAGCTCACCCAGTGATGAAAAACTGTTTTTT - TRBJ1-4 - TRBV18
CASTRGGAGAGNTIYF TGTGCCAGCACGAGGGGGGGGGCAGGGGCTGGAAACACCATATATTTT - TRBJ1-3 - TRBV28
CASSSSGIIQDTQYF TGTGCCAGCAGCTCGAGCGGGATCATTCAAGATACGCAGTATTTT - TRBJ2-3 TRBD2 TRBV5-5
CASSESDRGITGELFF TGTGCCAGCAGTGAATCAGACAGGGGAATCACCGGGGAGCTGTTTTTT - TRBJ2-2 TRBD1 TRBV6-1
CASSTDRNYEQYF TGTGCCAGCAGTACAGACAGGAACTACGAGCAGTACTTC - TRBJ2-7 - TRBV6-4
CASRMATDTQYF TGTGCCAGCAGAATGGCCACAGATACGCAGTATTTT - TRBJ2-3 - TRBV27
CASSLGAGEQLGYTF TGTGCCAGCAGCCTTGGGGCAGGGGAGCAACTTGGCTACACCTTC once TRBJ1-2 - TRBV5-4
CSVNRGGEQFF TGCAGCGTGAACAGGGGAGGTGAGCAGTTCTTC - TRBJ2-1 - TRBV29-1
CASSISGQGSYEQYF TGTGCCAGTAGTATTTCAGGACAGGGATCCTACGAGCAGTACTTC - TRBJ2-7 TRBD1 TRBV19
CASSPPVLAVQETQYF TGTGCCAGCAGTCCCCCAGTCCTTGCGGTCCAAGAGACCCAGTACTTC once TRBJ2-5 - TRBV28
CASSSLDTTGELFF TGCGCCAGCAGCTCCTTAGACACTACCGGGGAGCTGTTTTTT - TRBJ2-2 - TRBV5-1
CASSPWDVGGKNIQYF TGTGCCAGCAGCCCATGGGACGTGGGCGGGAAGAACATTCAGTACTTC - TRBJ2-4 - TRBV7-3
CASSQDSRQQETQYF TGCGCCAGCAGCCAAGACTCGAGACAGCAAGAGACCCAGTACTTC - TRBJ2-5 - TRBV4-1
CASSQGRLAGGTGELFF TGCGCCAGCAGCCAAGGGCGACTAGCGGGGGGAACCGGGGAGCTGTTTTTT once TRBJ2-2 TRBD2 TRBV4-1
CASSSQASPYNEQFF TGTGCCAGCAGCTCCCAGGCCTCTCCCTACAATGAGCAGTTCTTC - TRBJ2-1 - TRBV7-2
CASRGTSPDTQYF TGTGCCAGCAGGGGGACTAGTCCAGATACGCAGTATTTT - TRBJ2-3 TRBD2 TRBV6-5
CASSQGSGGKETQYF TGTGCCAGCAGTCAGGGTAGCGGGGGCAAAGAGACCCAGTACTTC - TRBJ2-5 TRBD2 TRBV6-5